A single sample gave rise to the 27 T cell receptor beta chains below, sequenced in a study of CD8+ T cells in alopecia areata. The authors extracted RNA and reverse transcribed it into cDNA as the sequencing template. Produced via immunoSEQ multiplex PCR; TCRdb's table is partial and in-frame only. This set yields some 120,000 clones and no singletons; the top ten hold about 20%. Material: lesional skin. These receptors were obtained from a C3H/HeJ mouse with alopecia areata. Mouse strain MHC haplotype: H2-k.

This clone was seen a handful of times. Gene names denote mouse genes. The read terminates 4 residues ahead of where the CDR3 ends, so the germline J gene completes it. This chain joins TRBV13-1 and TRBJ2-7; no clear D. V dropped 1 base and J dropped 0 bases, with 8 bases sitting between them. The CDR3 spans 14 residues. Germline V CDR1 and CDR2: NSHNY, SYGAGN. CDR3 residues: CASSDLQSSYEQYF. Incomplete CDR3 DNA: TGTGCCAGCAGTGATTTACAGAGCTCCTAT.

A note on this clone: The genes and germline here are from mouse. The missing CDR3 end, 4 residues past where the read stops, is filled in from the germline J gene. Different DNA sequences within this sample yield the same CDR3. The genes are TRBV17 and TRBJ2-7; the match to TRBD2 covers 10 bases. CDR3 length: 13 amino acids. CDR1 and CDR2 (germline): MNHDT, YYDKIL. Partial CDR3 DNA: TGTGCTAGCAGAAGGACTGGGGGTTAT. Translated, it gives CASRRTGGY. The full CDR3 reads CASRRTGGYEQYF.

Details on this clone: The gene names given are mouse names. The read is 4 residues too short to cover the CDR3 end, so that end is filled in from the germline J gene. V is TRBV1 and J is TRBJ1-4, with 7 bases aligning to TRBD1. Per germline, CDR1 NSQYPW and CDR2 LRSPGD (reference sequence). The CDR3 is made up of 14 amino acids. The V and J ends lost 1 base and 6 bases, in that order; junction bases with no gene match: 2. The CDR3 sequence: CTCSAAGTDERLFF. The DNA read from the CDR3 is TGCACCTGCAGTGCAGCCGGGACAGACGAA.

Concerning this clone: The gene names here belong to mouse. The sequence runs out 4 residues before the end of the CDR3; the remainder is reconstructed from the germline J gene. The chain couples TRBV13-2 to TRBJ2-1, with D perhaps TRBD2 (5 bases). Looked up from germline, CDR1 is NNHNN and CDR2 is SYGAGS (reference sequence). The CDR3 is 14 residues long. Deletions cut 2 bases from V and 3 bases from J, with 9 bases between. Incomplete CDR3 DNA: TGTGCCAGCGGTGACATGGGGATCTATGCT. Its translation: CASGDMGIYA. The whole CDR3 reads CASGDMGIYAEQFF.

Only a few counts were recorded for this clone. Gene names follow the mouse nomenclature. The read ends 4 residues early relative to the CDR3; the germline J gene fills the gap. J is TRBJ2-7 and V is TRBV19; 10 bases map to TRBD2. The germline CDR1 and CDR2 sequences are FNHDT and SITEND (reference sequence). J lost 3 bases, V lost 4 bases, and 1 base had no gene match. The CDR3 consists of 13 residues. CDR3 sequence: CASSHWGGYEQYF. The part of the CDR3 DNA that was read is TGTGCCAGCAGTCACTGGGGGGGCTAT.

This clone appeared many times. Gene and germline names: mouse. With the read ending 4 residues before the CDR3 end, the germline J gene is used to fill in that end. J is TRBJ2-1 and V is TRBV13-3; TRBD2 aligns across 9 bases. Germline CDR1 and CDR2: NNHDY and SYVADS. CDR3 length equals 14 residues. CDR3 bases read: TGTGCCAGCAGTGATACTGGGGGGTCGACT. Amino acid sequence: CASSDTGGST. The whole CDR3 protein reads CASSDTGGSTEQFF.

This clone was recorded at least ten times. The genes are named according to mouse. The sequence runs out 4 residues before the end of the CDR3; the remainder is reconstructed from the germline J gene. This sequence joins TRBV16 and TRBJ2-5; maybe TRBD1 (5 bases). Per the germline V gene, CDR1 is SGHSA and CDR2 is FRNQAP. V was trimmed by 1 base and J by 1 base, leaving 6 bases between them. This CDR3 has 14 residues. Incomplete CDR3 DNA: TGTGCAAGCAGCTTAGTCAGGGACCAAGAC. Translation gives CASSLVRDQD. Given in full, the CDR3 is CASSLVRDQDTQYF.

This clone has more than one count but fewer than ten. Gene names and germline match the mouse. The CDR3 goes on 4 residues after the read ends, and that part is filled in from the germline J gene. This chain links TRBV13-3 with TRBJ2-7, with 12 nucleotides matching TRBD1. The CDR3 totals 15 residues. Germline-derived CDR1 and CDR2 are NNHDY and SYVADS. CDR3 bases read: TGTGCCAGCAGTGACCCGGGACAGGGGGCAGAT. Translation: CASSDPGQGAD. The entire CDR3 sequence reads CASSDPGQGADEQYF.

This clone showed up just a few times. Mouse gene names and germline throughout. The CDR3 end falls 4 residues outside the read, so it is completed with the germline J gene. The rearrangement links TRBV19 to TRBJ2-3; D is possibly TRBD1 (6 bases). Trimming took 4 bases from V and 0 from J, leaving 12 bases between them. The CDR3 runs to 15 residues. Germline CDR1 is FNHDT and CDR2 is SITEND (reference sequence). CDR3 in amino acids: CASSPSGQSAETLYF. The covered CDR3 bases are TGTGCCAGCAGTCCTTCGGGACAAAGTGCAGAA.

Regarding this clone: Gene and germline names: mouse. The CDR3 protein is CASSPPGLGVAETLYF. The sequenced part of the CDR3 DNA is TGTGCCAGCAGTCCTCCGGGACTGGGGGTTGCAGAA. This sequence joins TRBV13-3 and TRBJ2-3, with 11 bases lining up with TRBD2. The read terminates 4 residues before the CDR3 end, so the remaining end is supplied by the germline J gene. V dropped 4 bases and J dropped 2; count of bases not matched to a gene: 6. Germline loops: CDR1 NNHDY, CDR2 SYVADS. The CDR3 consists of 16 residues.

This clone was counted between two and nine times. Gene names denote mouse genes. The CDR3 end falls 4 residues outside the read, so it is completed with the germline J gene. The V gene is TRBV13-3, the J gene TRBJ2-5; D is possibly TRBD2 (7 bases). V dropped 0 bases and J dropped 2 bases, with 10 bases sitting between them. The CDR3 contains 15 residues. Germline assignment: CDR1 NNHDY and CDR2 SYVADS. CDR3 DNA (partial): TGTGCCAGCAGTGATGCTGGGGGCCCCCAAGAC. As protein: CASSDAGGPQD. The full CDR3 is CASSDAGGPQDTQYF.

Details on this clone: Gene names are mouse gene names. The read halts 4 residues ahead of the CDR3 end, with the missing end drawn from the germline J gene. The gene calls are TRBV13-2 and TRBJ1-4; TRBD1 agrees at 8 bases. CDR3 length: 15 residues. With V trimmed by 0 bases and J by 4 bases, 2 bases remained unmatched. Germline V gene data show CDR1 as NNHNN and CDR2 as SYGAGS (reference sequence). The part of the CDR3 DNA that was read is TGTGCCAGCGGTGATGCAGGGGGCAACAACGAA. Its translation is CASGDAGGNNE. The CDR3, in full, reads CASGDAGGNNERLFF.

As concerns this clone: Here the gene names and germline are mouse. The sequence runs out 4 residues before the end of the CDR3; the remainder is reconstructed from the germline J gene. This chain joins TRBV13-3 and TRBJ2-1; 7 bases are shared with TRBD1. The V and J ends lost 2 bases and 4 bases, in that order; junction bases with no gene match: 6. The CDR3 contains 15 residues. Per the germline V gene, CDR1 is NNHDY and CDR2 is SYVADS. The part of the CDR3 DNA that was read is TGTGCCAGCAGTGAGGGGGACAGCCTTTATGCT. Translation gives CASSEGDSLYA. The whole CDR3 reads CASSEGDSLYAEQFF.

Note on this clone: At residue 11, TCRdb's protein disagrees with the DNA translation; the protein shown here derives from the DNA. Gene labels here are mouse ones. Read sequence stops 3 residues before the CDR3 end, and the germline J gene provides the missing end. The J gene is TRBJ1-6, the V gene TRBV1, with D maybe TRBD1 (6 bases). TRBJ1-6 is an open reading frame, and its role is uncertain. Germline values: CDR1 NSQYPW, CDR2 LRSPGD (reference sequence). This CDR3 has 14 amino acids. V lost 1 base to trimming and J lost 8 bases, with 9 bases between them. CDR3 protein: CTCSAAQGDSPLYF. The sequenced part of the CDR3 DNA is TGCACCTGCAGTGCAGCACAGGGAGATTCGCCC.

Of note for this clone: The genes are named according to mouse. The CDR3 is cut off 4 residues early in the read; its end comes from the germline J gene. This chain joins TRBV19 and TRBJ1-1, with 9 positions matching TRBD1. V dropped 3 bases and J dropped 1; count of bases not matched to a gene: 4. The CDR3 is 15 amino acids. Germline loops: CDR1 FNHDT, CDR2 SITEND (reference sequence). The sequenced part of the CDR3 DNA is TGTGCCAGCAGTACCCTGGACAGGGGAAACACA. It specifies CASSTLDRGNT. The full CDR3 protein reads CASSTLDRGNTEVFF.

The sample holds many counts of this clone. Gene names follow the mouse nomenclature. The CDR3 end is not reached by the read, which stops 4 residues before it; the germline J gene fills it in. The chain is built from TRBV13-1 and TRBJ2-3; 12 bases fit TRBD1. The CDR3 sequence is 16 residues long. The germline gives CDR1 NSHNY, CDR2 SYGAGN. The CDR3 DNA, read in part, is TGTGCCAGCAGTGATGCAGGGACAGGGGGCCGAGAA. Amino acids: CASSDAGTGGRE. The entire CDR3 protein reads CASSDAGTGGRETLYF.

About this clone: Gene names denote mouse genes. Read coverage stops 4 residues before the CDR3 terminus; the germline J gene supplies the remainder. The rearrangement uses TRBV13-3 and TRBJ2-7; a possible D gene is TRBD1 (6 bases). The germline CDR1 and CDR2 sequences are NNHDY and SYVADS. V was shortened by 3 bases and J by 0 bases, with 10 bases between the two germline ends. The CDR3 runs to 14 residues. This CDR3 is CASSGDRSSYEQYF. The sequenced CDR3 bases are TGTGCCAGCAGTGGTGACAGGTCCTCCTAT.

This clone was seen at least ten times. Gene names and germline match the mouse. The sequence runs out 4 residues before the end of the CDR3; the remainder is reconstructed from the germline J gene. The chain joins TRBV13-3 to TRBJ2-1, with 9 bases lining up with TRBD1. The CDR3 loop spans 15 amino acids. Germline lookup yields CDR1 NNHDY and CDR2 SYVADS. The CDR3 bases that were read are TGTGCCAGCAGTGATGCCGGGACAGGGAGAGCT. It translates to CASSDAGTGRA. The whole CDR3 is CASSDAGTGRAEQFF.

This clone was found a few times. Genes here carry mouse names. The read falls 4 residues short of the CDR3 end, and the missing part is taken from the germline J gene. The V and J genes are TRBV1 and TRBJ2-3; a weak D match, TRBD2 (5 bases). CDR3 length: 14 amino acids. Trimming shortened V by 6 bases and J by 0 bases, and 10 bases separated the two germline ends. Germline V gene sequence: CDR1 NSQYPW, CDR2 LRSPGD (reference sequence). CDR3 in amino acids: CTCSPRTSAETLYF. The part of the CDR3 DNA that was read is TGCACCTGCAGCCCCCGGACTAGTGCAGAA.

Of note for this clone: Gene names refer to mouse genes. The DNA ends 4 residues before the CDR3 does, and the rest of the CDR3 is filled in from the germline J gene. The rearrangement links TRBV14 to TRBJ2-1; 12 bases line up with TRBD2. The CDR3 contains 18 residues. V shed 5 bases and J 0 bases; nucleotides not matched to a gene: 9. The germline gives CDR1 SGHDT, CDR2 FRDEAV. Incomplete CDR3 DNA: TGTGCCAGCAGGGCCGGGACTGGGGGGCTGGATAACTATGCT. It is translated as CASRAGTGGLDNYA. In full, the CDR3 is CASRAGTGGLDNYAEQFF.

This clone showed up many times. The translated DNA and TCRdb's protein are not identical at residue 11; the protein here was translated from the DNA. The genes are named according to mouse. The read ends 3 residues early relative to the CDR3; the germline J gene fills the gap. Other DNA sequences in this specimen translate into the identical CDR3. J is TRBJ1-6 and V is TRBV1, with D possibly being TRBD1 (5 bases). TRBJ1-6 is identified as an open reading frame with a role that is uncertain. The CDR3 is 14 residues long. Looked up from germline, CDR1 is NSQYPW and CDR2 is LRSPGD (reference sequence). Trimming stripped 2 bases from V and 4 bases from J, with 6 bases between. The covered CDR3 bases are TGCACCTGCAGTGCACAGGGTTATAATTCGCCC. This sequence encodes CTCSAQGYNSP. The whole CDR3 sequence is CTCSAQGYNSPLYF.

Note on this clone: The germline and genes are mouse ones. Read sequence stops 4 residues before the CDR3 end, and the germline J gene provides the missing end. This chain connects TRBV17 to TRBJ2-3, with 10 bases aligning to TRBD2. The CDR3 spans 15 residues. V shed 0 bases and J 3 bases; nucleotides not matched to a gene: 0. The germline CDR1 and CDR2 sequences are MNHDT and YYDKIL. CDR3 bases read: TGTGCTAGCAGTAGAGAGGGACTGGGGGCAGAA. Translation: CASSREGLGAE. The complete CDR3 protein is CASSREGLGAETLYF. The entire variable domain, with the rest obtained from reference TRBV17 and TRBJ2-3, is as follows: DTTVKQNPRYKLARVGKPVNLICSQTMNHDTMYWYQKKPNQAPKLLLFYYDKILNREADTFEKFQSSRPNNSFCSLYIGSAGLEYSAMYLCASSREGLGAETLYFGSGTRLTVL.

A word on this clone: The gene symbols are mouse symbols. The read falls 4 residues short of the CDR3 end, and the missing part is taken from the germline J gene. The chain is built from TRBV3 and TRBJ2-1, with TRBD1 matching 10 bases. After removal of 5 bases from V and 2 bases from J, the junction contained 6 bases not matched to a gene. Germline V CDR1 and CDR2: SNHLY, FYNGKV (reference sequence). This CDR3 has 16 amino acids. The covered CDR3 bases are TGTGCCAGCAGCCCCTCCGGGACAGGGGACTATGCT. This gives the protein CASSPSGTGDYA. The whole CDR3 sequence is CASSPSGTGDYAEQFF. Drawing the rest from reference TRBV3 and TRBJ2-1, the complete variable domain is GPKVLQIPSHQIIDMGQMVTLNCDPVSNHLYFYWYKQILGQQMEFLVNFYNGKVMEKSKLFKDQFSVERPDGSYFTLKIQPTALEDSAVYFCASSPSGTGDYAEQFFGPGTRLTVL.

This clone was counted only a few times. Mouse gene names apply. The read gets to within 4 residues of the CDR3 end, and the germline J gene fills in the rest. This rearrangement joins TRBV19 to TRBJ1-4; D is possibly TRBD1 (6 bases). Germline-derived CDR1 and CDR2 are FNHDT and SITEND (reference sequence). The CDR3 extends over 15 amino acids. Trimming removed 4 bases at V and 4 bases at J, with 14 bases between. This chain's CDR3 is CASSSPGHHNERLFF. The DNA read from the CDR3 is TGTGCCAGCAGTTCACCGGGACACCACAACGAA.

A note on this clone: Gene labels here are mouse ones. The read comes to an end 4 residues before the CDR3 does, leaving the germline J gene to fill in the end. This sequence joins TRBV5 and TRBJ2-3, with 13 bases identical to TRBD2. Per germline, CDR1 LGHNA and CDR2 YNLKQL (reference sequence). The J segment lost 3 bases and the V segment lost 4 bases, leaving 4 bases of the junction unmatched. There are 16 residues in the CDR3. The covered CDR3 bases are TGTGCCAGCAGCCCAGGACTGGGGGGGCGCGCAGAA. Amino acid sequence: CASSPGLGGRAE. The whole CDR3 protein is CASSPGLGGRAETLYF.

In this sample, this clone turned up a few times. Genes and germline are mouse. Coverage ceases 4 residues before the CDR3 finishes, and the germline J gene fills in the end. The chain joins TRBV19 to TRBJ1-2, with TRBD1 identical over 7 bases. This CDR3 region has 14 residues. Germline V gene data show CDR1 as FNHDT and CDR2 as SITEND (reference sequence). The J segment lost 3 bases and the V segment lost 2 bases, leaving 4 bases of the junction unmatched. CDR3 DNA (partial): TGTGCCAGCAGTATCAACAGGGGAGACTCC. Protein sequence: CASSINRGDS. The full-length CDR3 reads as CASSINRGDSDYTF.

This clone has ten or more counts. Germline and genes here are mouse. With the read ending 4 residues before the CDR3 end, the germline J gene is used to fill in that end. This rearrangement joins TRBV13-3 to TRBJ1-1, with 8 bases identical to TRBD1. The V gene end was trimmed by 3 bases and the J gene end by 4 bases; junction bases not matched to a gene: 5. From germline, CDR1 is NNHDY and CDR2 SYVADS. This CDR3 region has 14 residues. CDR3 residues: CASSARGQGTEVFF. The covered CDR3 bases are TGTGCCAGCAGTGCCAGGGGGCAAGGCACA.